This is a list of T cell receptor beta chains from one sample in a study of T cell changes during pregnancy in multiple sclerosis. Measured with immunoSEQ multiplex PCR; TCRdb has only the in-frame clones, and not every one. The table has over 90,000 clones, more than 85% seen once. Here the sequenced sample was peripheral blood, taken before pregnancy. Receptors were obtained from a female donor with multiple sclerosis, enrolled in a pregnancy study. Both conserved end residues are part of each CDR3. A D gene is named only where the DNA matches it firmly. Clone size is given for some rows only: seen once, a few or many times, or a class if the clone is expanded.

V: TRBV6-5
J: TRBJ1-1
size: .
D: .
DNA: TGTGCCAGCAGTTGGCTGGGAGGGGGACCTGAAGCTTTCTTT
CDR3: CASSWLGGGPEAFF

V: TRBV5-4
J: TRBJ1-2
size: .
D: TRBD1
DNA: TGTGCCAGCAGCTGGGGACAGGGGGCGTACAATGGCTACACCTTC
CDR3: CASSWGQGAYNGYTF

V: TRBV5-1
J: TRBJ2-2
size: .
D: .
DNA: TGCGCCAGCAGCTACGGTCAGAACACCGGGGAGCTGTTTTTT
CDR3: CASSYGQNTGELFF

V: TRBV19
J: TRBJ2-2
size: .
D: TRBD1
DNA: TGTGCCAGTAGCTTGGGACAGATTAACACCGGGGAGCTGTTTTTT
CDR3: CASSLGQINTGELFF

V: TRBV21-1
J: TRBJ2-7
size: .
D: .
DNA: TGTGCCAGCAGCAAAGAGGCAGGGATCTCCGAGCAGTACTTC
CDR3: CASSKEAGISEQYF

V: TRBV19
J: TRBJ1-3
size: .
D: .
DNA: TGTGCCAGTTCCCGGAGCTCTGGAAACACCATATATTTT
CDR3: CASSRSSGNTIYF

V: TRBV5-1
J: TRBJ2-2
size: .
D: .
DNA: TGCGCCAGCAGCCTACGAAATGGGAACACCGGGGAGCTGTTTTTT
CDR3: CASSLRNGNTGELFF

V: TRBV9
J: TRBJ1-5
size: .
D: TRBD1
DNA: TGTGCCAGCAGCCAAGGGGCAGGGGGTGGTCAGCCCCAGCATTTT
CDR3: CASSQGAGGGQPQHF

V: TRBV7-2
J: TRBJ1-4
size: .
D: TRBD1
DNA: TGTGCCAGCAGCTCAGACAGGGGGCGCTGGGAAAAACTGTTTTTT
CDR3: CASSSDRGRWEKLFF

V: TRBV7-9
J: TRBJ1-4
size: .
D: .
DNA: TGTGCCAGCAGCTTAGATCTGAATGAAAAACTGTTTTTT
CDR3: CASSLDLNEKLFF

V: TRBV6-1
J: TRBJ1-2
size: .
D: .
DNA: TGTGCCAGCAGTGAATACAGGGCCCGGGACTATGGCTACACCTTC
CDR3: CASSEYRARDYGYTF

V: TRBV9
J: TRBJ1-2
size: .
D: .
DNA: TGTGCCAGCAGCGTCGACAGGTATACCGGCTACACCTTC
CDR3: CASSVDRYTGYTF

V: TRBV5-1
J: TRBJ2-1
size: .
D: TRBD2
DNA: TGCGCCAGCAGGCCCGGCACTAGCGGGCCCAATGAGCAGTTCTTC
CDR3: CASRPGTSGPNEQFF

V: TRBV5-1
J: TRBJ2-3
size: .
D: .
DNA: TGCGCCAGCAGTTCCCAAGGCGGGGCTCGCACAGATACGCAGTATTTT
CDR3: CASSSQGGARTDTQYF

V: TRBV18
J: TRBJ2-5
size: .
D: TRBD2
DNA: TGTGCCAGCTCACCACTTAGCGGGGGACAAGAGACCCAGTACTTC
CDR3: CASSPLSGGQETQYF

V: TRBV7-3
J: TRBJ2-7
size: .
D: TRBD1
DNA: TGTGCCAGCAGCACCCTGCCGACAGGGATCTACGAGCAGTACTTC
CDR3: CASSTLPTGIYEQYF

V: TRBV28
J: TRBJ2-7
size: .
D: .
DNA: TGTGCCAGCAGTTTAATCCGTCCCTACGAGCAGTACTTC
CDR3: CASSLIRPYEQYF

V: TRBV29-1
J: TRBJ1-2
size: .
D: TRBD1
DNA: TGCAGCGTTGAAGGGACAGGGGGCGTTGTGGATGGCTACACCTTC
CDR3: CSVEGTGGVVDGYTF

V: TRBV7-6
J: TRBJ1-2
size: .
D: TRBD1
DNA: TGTGCCAGCAGCTTAGGTGATCACAGGGGGCGCCGGTATGGCTACACCTTC
CDR3: CASSLGDHRGRRYGYTF

V: TRBV10-3
J: TRBJ2-7
size: .
D: .
DNA: TGTGCCATCAGTGAGTCGGACAAGCAGTACTTC
CDR3: CAISESDKQYF

V: TRBV7-2
J: TRBJ2-1
size: .
D: TRBD2
DNA: TGTGCCACTTCCGGGGGGGGCCCGACCTACAATGAGCAGTTCTTC
CDR3: CATSGGGPTYNEQFF

V: TRBV29-1
J: TRBJ2-3
size: .
D: TRBD2
DNA: TGCAGCTCCCGGACTAGCGGGATGACAGATACGCAGTATTTT
CDR3: CSSRTSGMTDTQYF

V: TRBV10-3
J: TRBJ2-1
size: once
D: TRBD2
DNA: TGTGCCATCAGTGAGACTAGGACTAGCGAACTCTACAATGAGCAGTTCTTC
CDR3: CAISETRTSELYNEQFF

V: TRBV6-1
J: TRBJ2-3
size: .
D: TRBD2
DNA: TGTGCCAGCACTGGGACTAGCGTTGGCACAGATACGCAGTATTTT
CDR3: CASTGTSVGTDTQYF

V: TRBV9
J: TRBJ2-3
size: .
D: .
DNA: TGTGCCAGCAGCGTAGGAGAGGGAGGTCGCACAGATACGCAGTATTTT
CDR3: CASSVGEGGRTDTQYF

V: TRBV6-1
J: TRBJ2-4
size: .
D: TRBD2
DNA: TGTGCCAGCAGCCTGACTAGCCGGGACCACATTCAGTACTTC
CDR3: CASSLTSRDHIQYF

V: TRBV18
J: TRBJ2-1
size: .
D: TRBD2
DNA: TGTGCCAGCTCACCACGGATTACTAGCGGGGTATACAATGAGCAGTTCTTC
CDR3: CASSPRITSGVYNEQFF

V: TRBV5-1
J: TRBJ2-3
size: .
D: .
DNA: TGCGCCAGCAGCTTGTCGGGAACGGCAGATACGCAGTATTTT
CDR3: CASSLSGTADTQYF

V: TRBV9
J: TRBJ2-1
size: .
D: .
DNA: TGTGCCAGCAGCCCCCAAGCGGGACAAGTCCACAATGAGCAGTTCTTC
CDR3: CASSPQAGQVHNEQFF

V: TRBV14
J: TRBJ1-4
size: .
D: .
DNA: TGTGCCAGCAGCGAGCTGACAGGATTTGATGAAAAACTGTTTTTT
CDR3: CASSELTGFDEKLFF

V: TRBV7-9
J: TRBJ2-2
size: .
D: TRBD2
DNA: TGTGCCAGCAGCTCTTTGCCGGGACTAGCGGGAGGGGTCACCGGGGAGCTGTTTTTT
CDR3: CASSSLPGLAGGVTGELFF

V: TRBV30
J: TRBJ1-1
size: few
D: .
DNA: TGTGCCTGGAGGACAGTTAGGCTCACGAAGATTGCTTTCTTT
CDR3: CAWRTVRLTKIAFF

V: TRBV11-2
J: TRBJ2-1
size: .
D: TRBD2
DNA: TGTGCCAGCAGCCCACGGACTAGCGGGGGGCCAATCAATGAGCAGTTCTTC
CDR3: CASSPRTSGGPINEQFF

V: TRBV7-3
J: TRBJ2-5
size: .
D: .
DNA: TGTGCCAGCAGCTTGACCCGAGGGGAGACCCAGTACTTC
CDR3: CASSLTRGETQYF

V: TRBV30
J: TRBJ2-6
size: once
D: .
DNA: TGTGCCTGGGACCAGACAGGACAGAACGTCCTGACTTTC
CDR3: CAWDQTGQNVLTF

V: TRBV7-8
J: TRBJ2-7
size: once
D: .
DNA: TGTGCCAGCAGCTTAACAGCCAAATACGAGCAGTACTTC
CDR3: CASSLTAKYEQYF

V: TRBV6-6
J: TRBJ2-2
size: .
D: .
DNA: TGTGCCAGCAGTTTAGGAGGGGGCCGAGACACCGGGGAGCTGTTTTTT
CDR3: CASSLGGGRDTGELFF

V: TRBV6-6
J: TRBJ1-5
size: few
D: TRBD1
DNA: TGTGCCAGCAGTTACGGGCGGACAGGAGGTTATCAGCCCCAGCATTTT
CDR3: CASSYGRTGGYQPQHF

V: TRBV5-5
J: TRBJ1-2
size: .
D: TRBD1
DNA: TGTGCCAGCAGCTTCAACCAGGGGGACTATGGCTACACCTTC
CDR3: CASSFNQGDYGYTF

V: TRBV5-1
J: TRBJ1-1
size: many
D: TRBD1
DNA: TGCGCCAGCAGCTTGTGGGGGACAGGGTCCCTGGGCACTGAAGCTTTCTTT
CDR3: CASSLWGTGSLGTEAFF

V: TRBV2
J: TRBJ2-1
size: .
D: TRBD1
DNA: TGTGCCAGCAGAGACAGGGTGGGGGAGCAGTTCTTC
CDR3: CASRDRVGEQFF

V: TRBV6-1
J: TRBJ2-2
size: .
D: .
DNA: TGTGCCAGCAGGGGTATAGGGGCTCCCGGGGAGCTGTTTTTT
CDR3: CASRGIGAPGELFF